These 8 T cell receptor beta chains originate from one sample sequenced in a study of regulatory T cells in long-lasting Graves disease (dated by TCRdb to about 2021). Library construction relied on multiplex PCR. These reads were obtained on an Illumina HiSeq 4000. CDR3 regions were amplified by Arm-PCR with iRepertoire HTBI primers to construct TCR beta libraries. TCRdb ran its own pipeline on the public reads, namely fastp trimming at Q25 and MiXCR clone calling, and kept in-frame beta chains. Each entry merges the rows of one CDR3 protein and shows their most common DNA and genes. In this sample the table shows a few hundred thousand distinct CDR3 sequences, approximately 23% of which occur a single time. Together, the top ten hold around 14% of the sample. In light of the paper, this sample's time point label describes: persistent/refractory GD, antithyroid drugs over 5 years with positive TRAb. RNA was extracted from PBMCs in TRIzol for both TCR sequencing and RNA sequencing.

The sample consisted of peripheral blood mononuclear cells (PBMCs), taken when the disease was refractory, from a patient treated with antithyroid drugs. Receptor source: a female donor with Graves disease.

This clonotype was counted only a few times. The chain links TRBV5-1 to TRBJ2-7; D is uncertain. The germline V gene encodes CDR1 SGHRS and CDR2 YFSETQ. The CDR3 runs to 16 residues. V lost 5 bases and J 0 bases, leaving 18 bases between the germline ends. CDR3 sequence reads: CASRKDGRLSSYEQYF. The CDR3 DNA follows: TGCGCCAGCAGGAAGGACGGACGGCTTAGCTCCTACGAGCAGTACTTC.

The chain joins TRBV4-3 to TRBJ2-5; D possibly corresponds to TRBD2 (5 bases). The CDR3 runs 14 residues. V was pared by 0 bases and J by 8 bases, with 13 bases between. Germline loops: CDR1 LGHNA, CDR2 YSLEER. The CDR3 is CASSQEGLRGTQYF. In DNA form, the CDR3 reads TGCGCCAGCAGCCAAGAAGGCCTCCGGGGAACCCAGTACTTC.

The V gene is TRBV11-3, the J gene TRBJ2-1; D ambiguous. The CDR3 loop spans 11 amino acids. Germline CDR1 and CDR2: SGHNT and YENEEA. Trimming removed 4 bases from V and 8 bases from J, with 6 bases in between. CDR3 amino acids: CASSSRYEQFF. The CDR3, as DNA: TGTGCCAGCAGCTCGAGGTATGAGCAGTTCTTC.

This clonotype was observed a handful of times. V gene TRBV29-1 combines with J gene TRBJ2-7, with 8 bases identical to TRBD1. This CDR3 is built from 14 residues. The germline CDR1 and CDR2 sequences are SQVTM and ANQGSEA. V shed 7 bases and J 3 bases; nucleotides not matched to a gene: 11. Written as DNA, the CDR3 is TGCAGCGGGACGCAGGGGGCTGCAGGCTACGAGCAGTACTTC. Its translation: CSGTQGAAGYEQYF.

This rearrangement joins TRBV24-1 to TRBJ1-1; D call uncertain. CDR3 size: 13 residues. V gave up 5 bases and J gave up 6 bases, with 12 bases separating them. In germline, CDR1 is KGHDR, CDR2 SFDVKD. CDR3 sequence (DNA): TGTGCCACCAGTGTAGCCGGGTGGCCTGAAGCTTTCTTT. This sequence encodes CATSVAGWPEAFF.

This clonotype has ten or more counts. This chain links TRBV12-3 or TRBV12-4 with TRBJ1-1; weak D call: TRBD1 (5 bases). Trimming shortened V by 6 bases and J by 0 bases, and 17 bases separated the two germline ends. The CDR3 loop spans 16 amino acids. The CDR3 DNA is TGTGCCAGCAGGACTAAGGGGACTTTTATGAACACTGAAGCTTTCTTT. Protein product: CASRTKGTFMNTEAFF.

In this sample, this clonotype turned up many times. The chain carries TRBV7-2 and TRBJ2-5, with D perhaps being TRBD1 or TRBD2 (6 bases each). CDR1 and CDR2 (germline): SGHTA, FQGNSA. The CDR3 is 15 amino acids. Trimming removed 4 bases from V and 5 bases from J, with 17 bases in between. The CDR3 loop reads CASSSGAPGGETQYF. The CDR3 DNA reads TGTGCCAGCAGCTCGGGGGCGCCCGGAGGGGAGACCCAGTACTTC.

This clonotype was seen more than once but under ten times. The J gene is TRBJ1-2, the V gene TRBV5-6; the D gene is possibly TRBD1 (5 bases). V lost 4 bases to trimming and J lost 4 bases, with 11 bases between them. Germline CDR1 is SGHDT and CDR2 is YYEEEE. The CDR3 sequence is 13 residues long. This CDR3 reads CASSLRGFYGYTF. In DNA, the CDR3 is TGTGCCAGCAGCCTCCGGGGCTTCTATGGCTACACCTTC.